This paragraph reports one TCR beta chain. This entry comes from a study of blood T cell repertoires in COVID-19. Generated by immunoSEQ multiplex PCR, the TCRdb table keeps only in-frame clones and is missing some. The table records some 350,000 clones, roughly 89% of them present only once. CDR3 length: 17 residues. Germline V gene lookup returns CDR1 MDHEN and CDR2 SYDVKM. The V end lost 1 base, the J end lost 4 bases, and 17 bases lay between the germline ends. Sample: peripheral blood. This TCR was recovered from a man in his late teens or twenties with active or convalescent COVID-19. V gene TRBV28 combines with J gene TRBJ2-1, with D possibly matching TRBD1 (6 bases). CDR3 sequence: CASSLSSTPRGYNEQFF. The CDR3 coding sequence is TGTGCCAGCAGTTTATCATCGACCCCAAGGGGGTACAATGAGCAGTTCTTC.